Each of the 24 T cell receptor beta chains below was sequenced from the same sample in a study of metastatic and nonmetastatic thyroid tumors. Using MiXCR, TCRdb reanalyzed the PCR reads. Seen here are some 6,900 clones, about 29% observed once, and the top ten hold about a sixth. All patients were treatment-naive before thyroid surgery. The sequenced sample consisted of adjacent normal tissue. All receptors derive from a female donor with papillary thyroid cancer or a benign thyroid nodule (not recorded which). Some clones in this sample may be carry-over from other donors' samples.

This sequence joins TRBV5-1 and TRBJ1-3; 10 bases agree with TRBD1. The CDR3 is 16 amino acids. After removal of 0 bases from V and 7 bases from J, the junction contained 7 bases not matched to a gene. The V gene's germline CDR1 is SGHRS and CDR2 YFSETQ. Here the CDR3 reads CASSLELGQGTNTIYF. CDR3 coding DNA: TGCGCCAGCAGCTTGGAATTGGGACAGGGGACCAACACCATATATTTT.

The table lists this clone with a few counts. The V and J genes are TRBV6-6 and TRBJ2-1; D remains ambiguous. With 4 bases removed from V and 6 bases from J, the gap between germline ends came to 13 bases. Germline V CDR1 and CDR2: MNHNY, SVGAGI (reference sequence). This CDR3 is 14 amino acids long. The CDR3 sequence is CASSSSADPNEQFF. DNA of the CDR3: TGTGCCAGCAGTTCCAGCGCCGACCCCAATGAGCAGTTCTTC.

The gene calls are TRBV5-1 and TRBJ1-1; D is perhaps TRBD1 (5 bases). This CDR3 has 13 amino acids. Trimming took 7 bases from V and 4 from J, leaving 14 bases between them. Germline CDR1 is SGHRS and CDR2 is YFSETQ. The CDR3 loop reads CASRGRVLTEAFF. The CDR3 region has the DNA TGCGCCAGCCGAGGCAGGGTTCTCACTGAAGCTTTCTTT.

This chain joins TRBV6-1 and TRBJ1-2; TRBD1 might be the D (5 bases). Germline lookup yields CDR1 MNHNS and CDR2 SASEGT. CDR3 length equals 12 residues. The V and J ends lost 6 bases and 7 bases respectively, with 12 bases between them. The CDR3 is CASRDGAGGYTF. The CDR3 nucleotides read TGTGCCAGCAGGGACGGGGCAGGTGGCTACACCTTC.

Relative to its sample, this clone is medium-sized. The J gene is TRBJ1-2, the V gene TRBV5-1; D is unclear. Between the trimmed V and J ends, which lost 3 bases and 3 bases, there was a span of 12 bases. Germline lookup yields CDR1 SGHRS and CDR2 YFSETQ. This CDR3 comprises 14 residues. The CDR3 sequence is CASSSSGVDYGYTF. The CDR3 nucleotides read TGCGCCAGCAGCTCTTCCGGGGTAGACTATGGCTACACCTTC.

This chain links TRBV20-1 with TRBJ2-1; 12 nucleotides match TRBD2. The CDR3 spans 15 residues. The germline V gene encodes CDR1 DFQATT and CDR2 SNEGSKA (reference sequence). V shed 5 bases, J shed 7 bases, and the junction held 9 bases outside the gene matches. The DNA for the CDR3 is TGCAGTGCTCCTTCGACTAGCGGGAGTTTAAATGAGCAGTTCTTC. Translation gives CSAPSTSGSLNEQFF.

There are a few counts of this clone. The chain couples TRBV6-1 to TRBJ1-5; 7 bases match TRBD1. The ends lost 3 bases at V and 7 bases at J; junction bases unmatched: 9. Germline V CDR1 and CDR2: MNHNS, SASEGT. The CDR3 spans 15 residues. The CDR3 bases are TGTGCCAGCAGTGAGGTTGAGGGGGCTGACCAGCCCCAGCATTTT. It is translated as CASSEVEGADQPQHF.

At least ten counts were recorded for this clone. The CDR3 region has the DNA TGTGCCAGCAGCCGCTACCATTACTTACTAGCGGGGGGGCAAGAGACCCAGTACTTC. Its protein product is CASSRYHYLLAGGQETQYF. The genes are TRBV7-2 and TRBJ2-5; 13 bases are shared with TRBD2. Looked up from germline, CDR1 is SGHTA and CDR2 is FQGNSA. CDR3 length: 19 residues. Losses at the gene ends were 5 bases for V and 2 bases for J; bases not matched to a gene: 14.

This clone was detected only a few times. The rearrangement uses TRBV6-6 and TRBJ2-2; D is uncertain. The CDR3 consists of 16 residues. Germline loops: CDR1 MNHNY, CDR2 SVGAGI (reference sequence). The ends were cut back, 0 bases at V and 4 bases at J, with 12 bases in the middle. CDR3 sequence reads: CASSYSTEESTGELFF. The CDR3 DNA reads TGTGCCAGCAGTTACTCGACTGAGGAGAGCACCGGGGAGCTGTTTTTT.

The J gene is TRBJ1-2, the V gene TRBV5-1; D remains ambiguous. The CDR3 runs to 11 residues. Germline assignment: CDR1 SGHRS and CDR2 YFSETQ. V lost 2 bases and J lost 5, with 4 bases in between. As DNA, the CDR3 is TGCGCCAGCAGCTTCGGATATGGCTACACCTTC. It specifies CASSFGYGYTF.

This clone was picked up one time. The V call is TRBV20-1, the J call TRBJ2-6; D gene unclear. From germline, CDR1 is DFQATT and CDR2 SNEGSKA (reference sequence). Trimming removed 6 bases from V and 0 bases from J, with 6 bases in between. This CDR3 spans 13 amino acids. CDR3 loop: CSAINSGANVLTF. CDR3 DNA sequence: TGCAGTGCCATTAACTCTGGGGCCAACGTCCTGACTTTC.

The sample holds a few counts of this clone. V and J are TRBV6-4 and TRBJ2-7; D perhaps matches TRBD2 (5 bases). This CDR3 has 14 amino acids. Germline V gene sequence: CDR1 MRHNA, CDR2 SNTAGT. V was trimmed by 4 bases and J by 1 base, leaving 11 bases between them. CDR3 loop: CASSVSGSSYEQYF. The DNA of the CDR3 is TGTGCCAGCAGTGTTTCGGGGTCATCCTACGAGCAGTACTTC.

This clone has only one observation. Relative to the germline gene, one junction end is altered; a read error may explain this. The V call is TRBV7-3, the J call TRBJ2-2; D is unclear. The CDR3 totals 15 residues. Germline V gene sequence: CDR1 SGHTA, CDR2 FQGTGA. The CDR3: CASSLTGSSTWELFF. DNA for the CDR3: TGTGCCAGCAGCTTAACAGGTAGCAGCACCTGGGAGCTGTTTTTT.

V and J are TRBV4-3 and TRBJ2-7; possibly TRBD2 for D (5 bases). Germline CDR1 is LGHNA and CDR2 is YSLEER. This CDR3 comprises 15 residues. Trimming pared 4 bases from V and 0 bases from J, leaving 13 bases between. This CDR3 is CASSPAVGSSYEQYF. The CDR3 DNA reads as TGCGCCAGCAGCCCGGCCGTAGGGAGCTCCTACGAGCAGTACTTC.

This clone counts as medium-sized (0.01 to 0.1%). V and J are TRBV12-3 or TRBV12-4 and TRBJ1-3; TRBD1 aligns across 9 bases. The CDR3 totals 14 residues. Trimming cost V 6 bases and J 6 bases; bases outside gene matches: 6. CDR3 nucleotides: TGTGCCAGCAGAGCGGGACAGGGAGAAAACACCATATATTTT. Translated, it gives CASRAGQGENTIYF.

The sample holds many counts of this clone. The chain uses TRBV20-1 and TRBJ2-5; 7 nucleotides line up with TRBD2. The trim removed 8 bases at V and 4 bases at J, leaving 13 bases unmatched. This CDR3 is built from 14 residues. Per the germline V gene, CDR1 is DFQATT and CDR2 is SNEGSKA (reference sequence). The CDR3 sequence: CSPSGGGVGETQYF. For the CDR3, the DNA is TGCAGTCCCAGTGGGGGGGGGGTAGGAGAGACCCAGTACTTC.

This rearrangement joins TRBV6-1 to TRBJ2-1; D is possibly TRBD1 (5 bases). The CDR3 is 14 amino acids. Trimming cost V 9 bases and J 0 bases, with 12 bases left between them. Germline loops: CDR1 MNHNS, CDR2 SASEGT. The CDR3 DNA reads as TGTGCCAGTCAGGGCGGTAGCTCCTACAATGAGCAGTTCTTC. Translation gives CASQGGSSYNEQFF.

The chain carries TRBV7-2 and TRBJ2-7, with D tentatively TRBD1 or TRBD2 (6 bases each). Germline V gives CDR1 SGHTA, CDR2 FQGNSA. The CDR3 totals 15 residues. Trimming cost V 5 bases and J 4 bases, with 18 bases left between them. The CDR3 coding sequence is TGTGCCAGCAGCCCTTGGGGGCAGGGAGGATACGAGCAGTACTTC. Its translation is CASSPWGQGGYEQYF. Based on the CDR3 plus reference TRBV7-2 and TRBJ2-7, the full variable domain is GAGVSQSPSNKVTEKGKDVELRCDPISGHTALYWYRQSLGQGLEFLIYFQGNSAPDKSGLPSDRFSAERTGGSVSTLTIQRTQQEDSAVYLCASSPWGQGGYEQYFGPGTRLTVT.

The V gene is TRBV6-1, the J gene TRBJ1-1; the match to TRBD1 covers 10 bases. CDR3 length: 15 residues. V lost 2 bases, J lost 7 bases, and 7 bases stayed unmatched. The germline V gene encodes CDR1 MNHNS and CDR2 SASEGT. In DNA form, the CDR3 reads TGTGCCAGCAGTGAAAAGGGACAGGGGATATTTGAAGCTTTCTTT. This gives the protein CASSEKGQGIFEAFF.

This clone was picked up a small number of times. V and J are TRBV12-3 or TRBV12-4 and TRBJ2-3, with D tentatively TRBD2 (6 bases). The CDR3 is 16 residues long. Trimming took off 3 bases at V and 0 bases at J, with 13 bases between the two ends. CDR3 bases: TGTGCCAGCAGTTTTGTAGGGAGGCCTAGCACAGATACGCAGTATTTT. As protein: CASSFVGRPSTDTQYF.

As concerns this clone: A clone one base away is much larger, so this may be a read error. V and J are TRBV9 and TRBJ2-1; 9 bases match TRBD2. In germline, CDR1 is SGDLS, CDR2 YYNGEE. The CDR3 is made up of 15 amino acids. The CDR3 region is CASSENGAGGNEQLF. In DNA, the CDR3 is TGTGCCAGCAGCGAAAATGGAGCGGGAGGCAATGAGCAGCTCTTC.

This chain uses TRBV29-1 with TRBJ2-7; 16 bases line up with TRBD2. This CDR3 has 18 residues. Germline V gives CDR1 SQVTM, CDR2 ANQGSEA. V lost 6 bases and J lost 3; bases outside the gene matches: 14. The CDR3 reads CSVVLAWGLAGGGYEQYF. In DNA form, the CDR3 reads TGCAGCGTGGTACTAGCTTGGGGACTAGCGGGAGGGGGCTACGAGCAGTACTTC.

This clone has just a few counts. This chain links TRBV20-1 with TRBJ2-3; 8 positions match TRBD2. This CDR3 is built from 15 residues. CDR1 DFQATT and CDR2 SNEGSKA come from the germline V gene (reference sequence). V was clipped by 3 bases and J by 2 bases; unmatched bases: 7. Written as DNA, the CDR3 is TGCAGTGCTAGCGAGCGACTAGCGCACACAGATACGCAGTATTTT. Translating it yields CSASERLAHTDTQYF.

By share, this clone counts as medium-sized (0.01 to 0.1%). The chain uses TRBV6-2 or TRBV6-3 and TRBJ2-2; possibly TRBD2 for D (7 bases). The V and J ends lost 6 bases and 6 bases respectively, with 14 bases between them. Germline V gene lookup returns CDR1 MNHEY and CDR2 SVGEGT. CDR3 size: 14 residues. This CDR3 reads CASRSGGAAGELFF. The DNA of the CDR3 is TGTGCCAGCAGATCGGGGGGCGCCGCCGGGGAGCTGTTTTTT.